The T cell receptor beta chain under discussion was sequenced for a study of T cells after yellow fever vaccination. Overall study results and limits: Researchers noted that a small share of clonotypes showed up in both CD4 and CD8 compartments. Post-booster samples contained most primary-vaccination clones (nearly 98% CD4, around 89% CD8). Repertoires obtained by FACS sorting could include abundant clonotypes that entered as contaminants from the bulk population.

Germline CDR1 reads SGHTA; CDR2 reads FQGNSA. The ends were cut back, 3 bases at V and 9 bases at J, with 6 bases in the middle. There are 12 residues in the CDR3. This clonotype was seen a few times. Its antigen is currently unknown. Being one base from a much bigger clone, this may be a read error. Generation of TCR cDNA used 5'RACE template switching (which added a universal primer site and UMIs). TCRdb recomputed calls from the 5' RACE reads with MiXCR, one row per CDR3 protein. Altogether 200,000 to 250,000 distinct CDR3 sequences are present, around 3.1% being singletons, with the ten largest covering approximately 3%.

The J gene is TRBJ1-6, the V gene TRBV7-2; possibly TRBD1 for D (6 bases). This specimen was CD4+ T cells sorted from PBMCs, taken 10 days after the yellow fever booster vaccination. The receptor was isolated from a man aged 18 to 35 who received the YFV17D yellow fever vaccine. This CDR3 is CASSLDSSPLHF. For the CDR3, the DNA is TGTGCCAGCAGCTTGGACAGTTCACCCCTCCACTTT. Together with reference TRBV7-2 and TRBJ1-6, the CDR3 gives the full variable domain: GAGVSQSPSNKVTEKGKDVELRCDPISGHTALYWYRQSLGQGLEFLIYFQGNSAPDKSGLPSDRFSAERTGGSVSTLTIQRTQQEDSAVYLCASSLDSSPLHFGNGTRLTVT.